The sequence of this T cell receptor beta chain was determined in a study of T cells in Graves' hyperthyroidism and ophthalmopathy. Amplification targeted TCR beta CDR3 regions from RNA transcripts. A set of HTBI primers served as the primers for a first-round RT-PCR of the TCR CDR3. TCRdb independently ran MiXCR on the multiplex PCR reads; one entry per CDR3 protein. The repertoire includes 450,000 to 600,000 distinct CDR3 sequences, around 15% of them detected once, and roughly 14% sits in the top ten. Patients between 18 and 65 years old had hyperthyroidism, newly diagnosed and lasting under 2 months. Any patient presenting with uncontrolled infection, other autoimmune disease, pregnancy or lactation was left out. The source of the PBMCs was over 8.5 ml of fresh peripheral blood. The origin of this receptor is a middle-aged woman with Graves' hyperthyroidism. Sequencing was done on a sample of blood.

CDR3 residues: CASSQDFSSNQPQHF. The CDR3 nucleotides read TGCGCCAGCAGCCAAGATTTCTCCAGCAATCAGCCCCAGCATTTT. The chain joins TRBV4-1 to TRBJ1-5; D remains unclear. The CDR3 has 15 amino acids. Germline loops: CDR1 MGHRA, CDR2 YSYEKL. The V and J ends lost 0 bases and 1 base respectively, with 7 bases between them.